This T cell receptor (beta chain) was identified in a study of control samples from healthy donors and cancer patients (dated by TCRdb to 2019 to 2021). To prepare the library, the immunoSEQ multiplex PCR assay was applied. In TCRdb, the immuneACCESS table is reduced to in-frame sequences with V and J assigned. These tables do not hold every clone; where another copy was compared, an unresolved V gene accounts for under half, and the others remain unexplained. The sample profile shows under 200,000 clones; 90% to 95% of them were found once. The ten biggest clones cover 1.5% of the sample. CDR1 and CDR2 (SGDLS, YYNGEE) derive from the germline V gene. The junction shows trimming of 5 bases on V and 6 bases on J, and the gene matches do not reach 7 bases of it. From its cysteine to its phenylalanine, the CDR3 spans 15 amino acids. The sequence is cut down to CDR3 DNA, 45 bases in frame from base 1.

Note on this clone: Its antigen is not yet known. No much larger clone exists at a distance of one base, and base qualities are not known.

This receptor was identified in a woman aged 30 to 39 in good health. In this chain, TRBV9 is recombined with TRBJ2-3; 12 bases in the middle match TRBD2. Sequencing was performed on blood. The CDR3: CASSPGLAGSDTQYF. The nucleotide sequence reads as follows: TGTGCCAGCAGTCCTGGACTAGCGGGATCGGATACGCAGTATTTT. Reference TRBV9 and TRBJ2-3 genes cover what lies past the CDR3, so the full variable domain is DSGVTQTPKHLITATGQRVTLRCSPRSGDLSVYWYQQSLDQGLQFLIQYYNGEERAKGNILERFSAQQFPDLHSELNLSSLELGDSALYFCASSPGLAGSDTQYFGPGTRLTVL.